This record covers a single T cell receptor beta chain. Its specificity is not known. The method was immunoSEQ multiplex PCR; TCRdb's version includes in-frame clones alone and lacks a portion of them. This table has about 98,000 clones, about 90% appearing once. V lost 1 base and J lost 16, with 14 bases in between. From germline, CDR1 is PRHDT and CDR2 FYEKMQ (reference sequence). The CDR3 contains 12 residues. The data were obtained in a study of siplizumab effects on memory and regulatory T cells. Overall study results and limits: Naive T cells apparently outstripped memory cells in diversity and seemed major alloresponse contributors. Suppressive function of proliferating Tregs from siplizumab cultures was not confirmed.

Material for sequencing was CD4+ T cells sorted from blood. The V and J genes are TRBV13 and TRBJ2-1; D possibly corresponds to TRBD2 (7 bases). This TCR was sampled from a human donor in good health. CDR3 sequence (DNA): TGTGCCAGCAGCTTAGAGAGGGGGGGTCGTTTCTTC. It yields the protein CASSLERGGRFF.